This TCR beta chain was retrieved from a study of shared clonotypes between healthy human individuals. Study conclusions and caveats: Around 5% of naive CD4 clonotypes were shared across several donors.

Deep-level running was used for the assay. Roughly 33,000 T cell genomes, or around 0.2 ug DNA, went into the sorted-subset replicate PCRs. Produced via immunoSEQ multiplex PCR; TCRdb's table is partial and in-frame only. The sample yields 500,000 to 550,000 clones, around 95% seen once. The CDR3 length is 15 residues. V lost 2 bases, J lost 0 bases, and 7 bases lay in between. The germline V gene encodes CDR1 MGHRA and CDR2 YSYEKL. Note on this clone: Its cognate antigen is unknown.

Material for sequencing was naive CD4+ T cells sorted from blood. Subset: CD45RA+ positively selected. V usage is TRBV4-1 and J usage is TRBJ2-2; a possible D gene is TRBD1 (5 bases). The TCR originated in a woman between 25 and 40 years old in good health. The CDR3 DNA follows: TGCGCCAGCAGCCAAACAGGAGCGAACACCGGGGAGCTGTTTTTT. Translation gives CASSQTGANTGELFF.